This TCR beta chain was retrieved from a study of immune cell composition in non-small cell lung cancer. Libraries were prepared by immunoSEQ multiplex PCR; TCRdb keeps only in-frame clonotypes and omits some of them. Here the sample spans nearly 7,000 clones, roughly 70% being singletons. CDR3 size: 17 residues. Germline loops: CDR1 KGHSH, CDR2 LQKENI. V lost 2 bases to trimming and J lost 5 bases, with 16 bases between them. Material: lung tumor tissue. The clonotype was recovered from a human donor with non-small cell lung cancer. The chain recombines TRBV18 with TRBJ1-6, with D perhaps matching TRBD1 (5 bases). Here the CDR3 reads CASSPSYGGGNNSPLHF. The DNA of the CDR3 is TGTGCCAGCTCACCATCCTACGGGGGGGGAAATAATTCACCCCTCCACTTT.